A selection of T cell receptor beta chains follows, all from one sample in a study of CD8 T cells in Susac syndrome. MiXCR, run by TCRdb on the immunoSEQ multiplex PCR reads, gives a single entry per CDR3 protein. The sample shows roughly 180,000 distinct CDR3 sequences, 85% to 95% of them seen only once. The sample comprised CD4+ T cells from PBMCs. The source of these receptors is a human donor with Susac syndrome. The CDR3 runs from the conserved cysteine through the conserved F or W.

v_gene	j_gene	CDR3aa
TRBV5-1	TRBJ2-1	CASSLLADRGDEQFF
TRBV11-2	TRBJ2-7	CASSLEPTPPYEQYF
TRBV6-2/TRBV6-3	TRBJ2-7	CASSPGLEAYEQYF
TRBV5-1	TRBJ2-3	CASSWAGAGSFSSTDTQYF
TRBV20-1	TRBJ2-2	CSARAPITNTGELFF
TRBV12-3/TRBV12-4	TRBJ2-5	CASKGPTETQYF
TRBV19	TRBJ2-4	CASSPRGSGTLAKNIQYF
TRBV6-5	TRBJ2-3	CASSYSWSTDTQYF
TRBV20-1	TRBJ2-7	CSARDSGGLSYEQYF
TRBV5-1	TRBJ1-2	CASGKQGDYTF
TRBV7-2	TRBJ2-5	CASSQGQGTSSTQYF
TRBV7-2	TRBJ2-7	CASSLGGQGGSYEQYF
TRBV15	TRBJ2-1	CATSRDPRSGSYNEQFF
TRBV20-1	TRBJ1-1	CSALGLGGTEAFF
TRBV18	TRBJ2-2	CASSPFGTGELFF
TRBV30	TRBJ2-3	CAWSVSSVGTDTQYF
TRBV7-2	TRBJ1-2	CASSPLRWGADSYTF
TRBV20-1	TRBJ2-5	CSARGGLETQYF
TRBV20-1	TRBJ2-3	CSARDLERDTDTQYF
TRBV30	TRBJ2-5	CAWADSGGPQETQYF
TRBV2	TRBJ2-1	CASGTGASNEQFF
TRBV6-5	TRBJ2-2	CAQDRQNTGELFF
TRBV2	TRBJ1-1	CASSVRAGVMNTEAFF
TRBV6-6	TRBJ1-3	CASRPRGAGNTIYF
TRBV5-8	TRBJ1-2	CASSQRRGYTF
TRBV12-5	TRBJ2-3	CASGLEIAGPTDTQYF